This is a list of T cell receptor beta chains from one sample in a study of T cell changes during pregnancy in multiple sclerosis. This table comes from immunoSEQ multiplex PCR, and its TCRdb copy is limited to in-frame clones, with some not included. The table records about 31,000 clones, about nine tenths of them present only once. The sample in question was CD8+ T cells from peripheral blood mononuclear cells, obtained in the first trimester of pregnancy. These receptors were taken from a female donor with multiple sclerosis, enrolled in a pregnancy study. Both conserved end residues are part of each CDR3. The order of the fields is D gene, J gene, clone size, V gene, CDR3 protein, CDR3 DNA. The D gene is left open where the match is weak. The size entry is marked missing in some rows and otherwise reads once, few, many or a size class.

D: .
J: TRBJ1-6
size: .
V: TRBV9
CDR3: CASSDRAGNSPLHF
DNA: TGTGCCAGCAGCGACCGGGCAGGGAATTCACCCCTCCACTTT

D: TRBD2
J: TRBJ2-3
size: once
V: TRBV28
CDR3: CASSWALAGGYTDTQYF
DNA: TGTGCCAGCAGTTGGGCTTTAGCGGGAGGGTACACAGATACGCAGTATTTT

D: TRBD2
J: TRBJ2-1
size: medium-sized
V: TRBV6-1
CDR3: CASRRLAEIYNEQFF
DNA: TGTGCCAGCAGGAGACTAGCGGAGATATACAATGAGCAGTTCTTC

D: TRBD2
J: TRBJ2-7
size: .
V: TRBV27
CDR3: CASSFASGMNYEQYF
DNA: TGTGCCAGCAGTTTCGCTAGCGGGATGAACTACGAGCAGTACTTC

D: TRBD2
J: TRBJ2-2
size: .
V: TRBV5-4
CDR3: CASSGTSGFNTGELFF
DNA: TGTGCCAGCAGTGGGACTAGCGGTTTCAACACCGGGGAGCTGTTTTTT

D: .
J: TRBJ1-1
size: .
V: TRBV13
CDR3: CASSLAELEAFF
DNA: TGTGCCAGCAGCTTAGCGGAGTTGGAGGCTTTCTTT

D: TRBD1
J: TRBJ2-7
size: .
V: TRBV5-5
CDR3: CASSMTGANYEQYF
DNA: TGTGCCAGCAGCATGACAGGGGCCAACTACGAGCAGTACTTC

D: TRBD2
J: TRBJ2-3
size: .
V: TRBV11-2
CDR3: CASSFLREVTDTQYF
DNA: TGTGCCAGCAGCTTTTTACGGGAGGTCACAGATACGCAGTATTTT

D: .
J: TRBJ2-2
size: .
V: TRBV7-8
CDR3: CASSFGGGELFF
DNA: TGTGCCAGCAGCTTCGGGGGCGGGGAGCTGTTTTTT

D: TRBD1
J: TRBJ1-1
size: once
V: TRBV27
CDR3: CASSLYRGSTEAFF
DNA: TGTGCCAGCAGTTTATACAGGGGAAGCACTGAAGCTTTCTTT

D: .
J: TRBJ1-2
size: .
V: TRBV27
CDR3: CASSFSDSYGYTF
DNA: TGTGCCAGCAGTTTCTCCGACAGCTATGGCTACACCTTC

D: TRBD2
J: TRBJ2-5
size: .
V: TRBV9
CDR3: CASSVEPSGQETQYF
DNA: TGTGCCAGCAGCGTAGAGCCTAGCGGTCAAGAGACCCAGTACTTC

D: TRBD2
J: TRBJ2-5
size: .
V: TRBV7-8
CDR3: CASSHWGGGIKGETQYF
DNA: TGTGCCAGCAGCCACTGGGGGGGAGGAATTAAGGGGGAGACCCAGTACTTC

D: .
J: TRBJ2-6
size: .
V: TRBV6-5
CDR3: CASSQGYSGANVLTF
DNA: TGTGCCAGCAGTCAGGGGTACTCTGGGGCCAACGTCCTGACTTTC

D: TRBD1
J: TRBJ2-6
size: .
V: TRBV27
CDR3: CASRRTGAGANVLTF
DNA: TGTGCCAGCAGGAGGACAGGGGCTGGGGCCAACGTCCTGACTTTC

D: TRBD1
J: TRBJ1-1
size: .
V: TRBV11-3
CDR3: CASSLGYRGNTEAFF
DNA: TGTGCCAGCAGCTTAGGTTACAGGGGAAACACTGAAGCTTTCTTT

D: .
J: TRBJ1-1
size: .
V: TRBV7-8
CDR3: CASSSPGLVTEAFF
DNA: TGTGCCAGCAGCTCGCCCGGGTTAGTCACTGAAGCTTTCTTT

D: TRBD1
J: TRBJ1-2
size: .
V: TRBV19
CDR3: CASTPGQAGYGYTF
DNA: TGTGCCAGTACCCCTGGACAGGCGGGCTATGGCTACACCTTC

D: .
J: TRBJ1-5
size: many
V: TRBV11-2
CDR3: CASSQTSNQPQHF
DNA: TGTGCCAGCAGCCAGACAAGCAATCAGCCCCAGCATTTT

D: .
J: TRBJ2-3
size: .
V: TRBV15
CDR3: CATSRDRGIANTQYF
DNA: TGTGCCACCAGCAGAGATCGGGGGATAGCGAATACGCAGTATTTT

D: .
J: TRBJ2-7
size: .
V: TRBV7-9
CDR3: CASSLAEGAGYEQYF
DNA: TGTGCCAGCAGCTTAGCCGAGGGGGCGGGGTACGAGCAGTACTTC

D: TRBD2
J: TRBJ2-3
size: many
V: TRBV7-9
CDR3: CASSRASGGSTDTQYF
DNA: TGTGCCAGCAGCCGCGCTAGCGGGGGCAGCACAGATACGCAGTATTTT

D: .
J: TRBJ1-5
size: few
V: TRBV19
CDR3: CASGVGDSNQPQHF
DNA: TGTGCCAGTGGGGTCGGGGATAGCAATCAGCCCCAGCATTTT

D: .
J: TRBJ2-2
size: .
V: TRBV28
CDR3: CASSLPRLDQTGELFF
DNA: TGTGCCAGCAGTTTACCTCGACTAGATCAGACCGGGGAGCTGTTTTTT

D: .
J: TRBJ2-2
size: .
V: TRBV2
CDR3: CASTRTQYTGELFF
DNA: TGTGCCAGCACCCGGACTCAATACACCGGGGAGCTGTTTTTT

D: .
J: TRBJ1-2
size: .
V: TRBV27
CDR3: CASSPTPGTGGYTF
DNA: TGTGCCAGCAGCCCAACCCCGGGGACTGGTGGCTACACCTTC

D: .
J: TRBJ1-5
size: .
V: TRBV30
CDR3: CAWSGRENQPQHF
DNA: TGTGCCTGGAGTGGGCGGGAGAATCAGCCCCAGCATTTT

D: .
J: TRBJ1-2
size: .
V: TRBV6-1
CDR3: CASENRAYGYTF
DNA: TGTGCCAGCGAGAACCGAGCCTATGGCTACACCTTC

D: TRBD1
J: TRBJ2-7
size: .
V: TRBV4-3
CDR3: CASSHRTGGYEQYF
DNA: TGCGCCAGCAGCCATAGGACAGGGGGCTACGAGCAGTACTTC

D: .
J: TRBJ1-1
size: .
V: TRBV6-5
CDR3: CASSLQGTEAFF
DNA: TGTGCCAGCAGTCTCCAGGGAACTGAAGCTTTCTTT

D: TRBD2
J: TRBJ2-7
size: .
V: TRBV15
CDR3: CATSYRTSSYEQYF
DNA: TGTGCCACCAGCTATCGGACTAGCAGCTACGAGCAGTACTTC

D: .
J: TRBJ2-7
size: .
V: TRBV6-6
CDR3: CASSQGAAYYEQYF
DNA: TGTGCCAGCAGTCAAGGGGCAGCGTATTACGAGCAGTACTTC

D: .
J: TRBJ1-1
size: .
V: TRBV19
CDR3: CASTPSSTEAFF
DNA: TGTGCCAGTACCCCCTCGAGCACTGAAGCTTTCTTT

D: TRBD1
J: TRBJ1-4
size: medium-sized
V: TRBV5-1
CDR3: CASSWEQGAEDEKLFF
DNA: TGCGCCAGCAGCTGGGAACAGGGGGCGGAGGATGAAAAACTGTTTTTT

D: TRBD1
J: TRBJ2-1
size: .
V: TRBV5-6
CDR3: CASSPTGDEQFF
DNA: TGTGCCAGCAGCCCGACAGGGGACGAGCAGTTCTTC

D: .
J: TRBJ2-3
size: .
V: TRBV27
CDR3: CASSLLAAVMDTQYF
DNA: TGTGCCAGCAGTTTATTAGCGGCGGTGATGGATACGCAGTATTTT

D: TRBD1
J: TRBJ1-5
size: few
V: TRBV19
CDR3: CASSVDRGWNQPQHF
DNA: TGTGCCAGTAGTGTGGACAGGGGTTGGAATCAGCCCCAGCATTTT

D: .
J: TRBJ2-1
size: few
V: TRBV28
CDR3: CASSLGQRDYNEQFF
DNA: TGTGCCAGCAGTTTAGGCCAGCGAGACTACAATGAGCAGTTCTTC

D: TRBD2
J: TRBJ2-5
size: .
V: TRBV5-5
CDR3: CASLAGGQETQYF
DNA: TGTGCCAGTCTAGCGGGAGGCCAAGAGACCCAGTACTTC

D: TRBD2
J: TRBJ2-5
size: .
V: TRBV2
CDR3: CASSGTGGLVETQYF
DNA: TGTGCCAGCAGTGGAACGGGAGGGTTGGTGGAGACCCAGTACTTC

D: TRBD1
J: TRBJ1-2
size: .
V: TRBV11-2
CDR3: CASSEGQGAIYGYTF
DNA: TGTGCCAGCAGCGAAGGACAGGGCGCAATCTATGGCTACACCTTC

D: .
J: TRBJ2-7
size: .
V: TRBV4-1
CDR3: CASSQEEGAYEQYF
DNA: TGCGCCAGCAGCCAAGAAGAAGGGGCCTACGAGCAGTACTTC

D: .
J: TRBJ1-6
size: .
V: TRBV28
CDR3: CASSFSPGQNSPLHF
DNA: TGTGCCAGCAGTTTCTCACCAGGACAGAATTCACCCCTCCACTTT

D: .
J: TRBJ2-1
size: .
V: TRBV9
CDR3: CASSGGESYNEQFF
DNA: TGTGCCAGCAGTGGAGGGGAGTCCTACAATGAGCAGTTCTTC

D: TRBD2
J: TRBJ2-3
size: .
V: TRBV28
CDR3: CASSPPRLADNTDTQYF
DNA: TGTGCCAGCAGCCCCCCACGTCTAGCGGATAACACAGATACGCAGTATTTT

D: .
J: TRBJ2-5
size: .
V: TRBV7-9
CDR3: CASSLTTKMRETQYF
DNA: TGTGCCAGCAGCCTCACAACTAAAATGCGAGAGACCCAGTACTTC

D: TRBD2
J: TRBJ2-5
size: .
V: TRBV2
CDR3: CASSETSMETQYF
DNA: TGTGCCAGCAGTGAGACTAGCATGGAGACCCAGTACTTC

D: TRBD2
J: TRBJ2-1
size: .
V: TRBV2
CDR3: CARNPSGGLNEQFF
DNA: TGTGCCAGAAATCCTAGCGGGGGGTTGAATGAGCAGTTCTTC

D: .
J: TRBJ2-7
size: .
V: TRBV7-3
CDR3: CASRDTRSYEQYF
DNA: TGTGCCAGCAGGGACACCAGATCCTACGAGCAGTACTTC

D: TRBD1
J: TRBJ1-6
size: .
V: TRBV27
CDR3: CASSTDRVNSPLHF
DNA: TGTGCCAGCAGCACCGACAGGGTAAATTCACCCCTCCACTTT

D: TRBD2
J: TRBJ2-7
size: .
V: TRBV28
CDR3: CASSLEAGGRGQYF
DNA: TGTGCCAGCAGTTTAGAAGCGGGAGGACGCGGGCAGTACTTC

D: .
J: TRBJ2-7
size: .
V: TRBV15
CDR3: CATSRVGSSYEQYF
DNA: TGTGCCACCAGCAGAGTTGGCAGCTCCTACGAGCAGTACTTC

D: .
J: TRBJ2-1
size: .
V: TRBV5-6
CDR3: CATGETYNEQFF
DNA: TGTGCCACGGGGGAAACCTACAATGAGCAGTTCTTC